Following are 9 T cell receptor beta chains from one sample sequenced in a study of T-cell memory formation after mild COVID-19. Each CDR3 protein gets one entry after TCRdb re-called the 5' RACE reads with MiXCR. Altogether 550,000 to 700,000 distinct CDR3 sequences are present, 15% to 20% being singletons, with the ten largest covering around 8.1%. The material sequenced was PBMCs or a T cell subset sorted from them (not recorded which). These receptor sequences come from an adult woman who had mild COVID-19 (a few samples of this study predate the infection). Cell type and time point are not known.

This clonotype was counted a few times. The chain has TRBV5-1 and TRBJ1-1, with D uncertain. Germline loops: CDR1 SGHRS, CDR2 YFSETQ. The CDR3 is made up of 15 amino acids. The V end lost 5 bases, the J end lost 2 bases, and 16 bases lay between the germline ends. CDR3 nucleotide sequence: TGCGCCAGCAGTCCGGGTGGGCCGCCAAACACTGAAGCTTTCTTT. Its protein product is CASSPGGPPNTEAFF.

The V call is TRBV7-9, the J call TRBJ2-1; D call uncertain. Germline CDR1 reads SEHNR; CDR2 reads FQNEAQ (reference sequence). This CDR3 comprises 16 residues. V shed 5 bases and J shed 5 bases, with 19 bases lying between them. The CDR3, as DNA: TGTGCCAGCAGCCCGGCTTGGCTGGGAAGGCACAATGAGCAGTTCTTC. It specifies CASSPAWLGRHNEQFF. The complete variable domain, with remaining parts taken from reference TRBV7-9 and TRBJ2-1, reads DTGVSQNPRHKITKRGQNVTFRCDPISEHNRLYWYRQTLGQGPEFLTYFQNEAQLEKSRLLSDRFSAERPKGSFSTLEIQRTEQGDSAMYLCASSPAWLGRHNEQFFGPGTRLTVL.

This rearrangement joins TRBV10-3 to TRBJ1-4, with D uncertain. The CDR3 sequence is 16 residues long. The V gene's germline CDR1 is ENHRY and CDR2 SYGVKD. V lost 5 bases, J lost 7 bases, and 20 bases lay in between. This CDR3 is CAISPSVGYSLEKLFF. The DNA for the CDR3 is TGTGCCATCAGTCCGTCGGTAGGGTACTCCCTTGAAAAACTGTTTTTT.

The V call is TRBV9, the J call TRBJ2-3; D is perhaps TRBD1 (6 bases). Germline CDR1 is SGDLS and CDR2 is YYNGEE. Trimming took off 3 bases at V and 5 bases at J, with 10 bases between the two ends. The CDR3 has 13 amino acids. The CDR3 DNA sequence: TGTGCCAGCAGCGCGGGACACTTAGATACGCAGTATTTT. It translates to CASSAGHLDTQYF.

This clonotype was detected only a few times. This chain links TRBV12-3 or TRBV12-4 with TRBJ1-2; D not resolved. Trimming shortened V by 3 bases and J by 8 bases, and 10 bases separated the two germline ends. This CDR3 contains 12 residues. The DNA of the CDR3 is TGTGCCAGCAGTTTCGGTCGTTTGGGCTACACCTTC. Translating it yields CASSFGRLGYTF.

This clonotype was counted a few times. The rearrangement uses TRBV5-1 and TRBJ1-1; TRBD1 aligns across 9 bases. Germline CDR1 is SGHRS and CDR2 is YFSETQ. The CDR3 consists of 15 residues. Losses at the gene ends were 3 bases for V and 1 base for J; bases not matched to a gene: 4. CDR3 loop: CASSSTGGWNTEAFF. The CDR3, as DNA: TGCGCCAGCAGCTCTACAGGGGGCTGGAACACTGAAGCTTTCTTT.

The chain recombines TRBV5-1 with TRBJ2-7, with 10 bases that match TRBD2. This CDR3 has 18 amino acids. The J segment lost 0 bases and the V segment lost 2 bases, leaving 11 bases of the junction unmatched. CDR1 is SGHRS and CDR2 is YFSETQ in the germline V gene. CDR3 bases: TGCGCCAGCAGCTTACGAAGAAGCCCTAGCGGGAGCTCCTACGAGCAGTACTTC. Its translation is CASSLRRSPSGSSYEQYF.

This clonotype occurred a few times. V is TRBV24-1 and J is TRBJ1-2; D perhaps matches TRBD1 (6 bases). The V end lost 4 bases, the J end lost 6 bases, and 11 bases lay between the germline ends. Germline loops: CDR1 KGHDR, CDR2 SFDVKD. The CDR3 spans 13 residues. Written as DNA, the CDR3 is TGTGCCACCAGTGAGTCCGGGACAAATGGCTACACCTTC. Translation: CATSESGTNGYTF.

This chain connects TRBV2 to TRBJ1-2; D is possibly TRBD1 (6 bases). The CDR3 covers 13 residues. The ends were cut back, 7 bases at V and 4 bases at J, with 13 bases in the middle. CDR1 and CDR2 (germline): SNHLY, FYNNEI. For the CDR3, the DNA is TGTGCCAGCACCGCACAGGGATTCTATGGCTACACCTTC. Its protein is CASTAQGFYGYTF.